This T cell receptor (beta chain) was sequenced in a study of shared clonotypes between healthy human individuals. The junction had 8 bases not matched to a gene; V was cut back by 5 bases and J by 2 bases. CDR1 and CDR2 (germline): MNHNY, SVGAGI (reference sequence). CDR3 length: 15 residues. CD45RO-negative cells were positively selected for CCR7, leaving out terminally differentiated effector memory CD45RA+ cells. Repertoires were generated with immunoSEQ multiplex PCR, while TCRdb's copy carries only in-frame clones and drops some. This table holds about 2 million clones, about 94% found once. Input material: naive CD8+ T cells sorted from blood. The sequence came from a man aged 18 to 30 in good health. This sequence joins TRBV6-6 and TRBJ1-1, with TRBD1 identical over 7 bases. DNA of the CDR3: TGTGCCAGCAGTCGAACAGGGGAAGGAAACACTGAAGCTTTCTTT. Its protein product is CASSRTGEGNTEAFF.